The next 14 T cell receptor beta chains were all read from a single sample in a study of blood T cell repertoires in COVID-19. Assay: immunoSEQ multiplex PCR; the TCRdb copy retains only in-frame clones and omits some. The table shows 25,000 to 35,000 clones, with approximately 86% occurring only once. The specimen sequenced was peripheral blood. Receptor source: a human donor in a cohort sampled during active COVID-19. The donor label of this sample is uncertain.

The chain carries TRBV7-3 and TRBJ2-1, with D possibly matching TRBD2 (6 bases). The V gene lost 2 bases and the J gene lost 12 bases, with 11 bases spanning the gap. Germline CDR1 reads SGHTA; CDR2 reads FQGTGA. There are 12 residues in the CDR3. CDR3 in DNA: TGTGCCAGCAGCTTAGCCGGGAGCGGGCAGTTCTTC. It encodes CASSLAGSGQFF.

The CDR3 DNA follows: TGTGCCAGCAGCTGGGGCTCACAGGGCGTGCAGCCCCAGCATTTT. Translation: CASSWGSQGVQPQHF. The gene calls are TRBV7-9 and TRBJ1-5; maybe TRBD1 (6 bases). V was cut by 4 bases and J by 7 bases, with 17 bases left in between. This CDR3 is 15 amino acids long. Germline V gives CDR1 SEHNR, CDR2 FQNEAQ (reference sequence).

The CDR3, as DNA: TGTGCCAGCAGGCTGGCGGGCGCGGAGCAGTACTTC. Residues: CASRLAGAEQYF. V gene TRBV6-5 combines with J gene TRBJ2-7, with a tentative D call TRBD2 (5 bases). Germline V lookup: CDR1 MNHEY, CDR2 SVGAGI. This CDR3 comprises 12 residues. V dropped 6 bases and J dropped 7 bases, with 13 bases sitting between them.

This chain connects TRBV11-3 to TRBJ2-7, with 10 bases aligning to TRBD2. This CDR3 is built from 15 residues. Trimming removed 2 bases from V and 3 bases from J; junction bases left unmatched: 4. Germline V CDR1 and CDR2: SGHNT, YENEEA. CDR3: CASSLWTSGFYEQYF. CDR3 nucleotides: TGTGCCAGCAGCTTATGGACTAGCGGCTTCTACGAGCAGTACTTC.

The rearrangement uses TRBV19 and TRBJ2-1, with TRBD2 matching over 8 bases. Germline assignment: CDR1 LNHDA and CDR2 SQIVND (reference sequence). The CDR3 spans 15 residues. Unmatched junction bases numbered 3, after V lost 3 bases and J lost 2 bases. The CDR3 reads CASSMIAGTYNEQFF. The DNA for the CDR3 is TGTGCCAGTAGTATGATAGCGGGAACCTACAATGAGCAGTTCTTC. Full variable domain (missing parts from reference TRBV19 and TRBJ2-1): DGGITQSPKYLFRKEGQNVTLSCEQNLNHDAMYWYRQDPGQGLRLIYYSQIVNDFQKGDIAEGYSVSREKKESFPLTVTSAQKNPTAFYLCASSMIAGTYNEQFFGPGTRLTVL.

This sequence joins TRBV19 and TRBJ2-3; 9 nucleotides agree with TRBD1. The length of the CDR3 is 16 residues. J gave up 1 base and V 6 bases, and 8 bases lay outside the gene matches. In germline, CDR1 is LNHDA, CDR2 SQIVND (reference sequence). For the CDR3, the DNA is TGTGCCAGTAGCCCGGGGACAGGGCGCGGCACAGATACGCAGTATTTT. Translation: CASSPGTGRGTDTQYF.

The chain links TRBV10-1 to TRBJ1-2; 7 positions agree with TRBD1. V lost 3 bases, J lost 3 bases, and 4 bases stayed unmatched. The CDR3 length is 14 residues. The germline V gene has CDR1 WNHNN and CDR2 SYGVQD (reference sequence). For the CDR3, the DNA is TGCGCCAGCAGTGAAGACAGGGTGGACTATGGCTACACCTTC. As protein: CASSEDRVDYGYTF.

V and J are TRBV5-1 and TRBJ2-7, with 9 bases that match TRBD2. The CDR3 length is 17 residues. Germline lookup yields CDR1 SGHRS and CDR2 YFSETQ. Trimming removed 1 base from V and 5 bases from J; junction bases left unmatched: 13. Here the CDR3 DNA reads TGCGCCAGCAGCTTGCCGACTAGCGGATTGCCCGACAACGAGCAGTACTTC. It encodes CASSLPTSGLPDNEQYF.

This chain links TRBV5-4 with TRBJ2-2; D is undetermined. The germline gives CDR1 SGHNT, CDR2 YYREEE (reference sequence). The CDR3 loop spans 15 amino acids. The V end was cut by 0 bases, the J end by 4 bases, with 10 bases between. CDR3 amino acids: CASSLAFGFTGELFF. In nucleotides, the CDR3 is TGTGCCAGCAGCTTGGCTTTCGGGTTCACCGGGGAGCTGTTTTTT.

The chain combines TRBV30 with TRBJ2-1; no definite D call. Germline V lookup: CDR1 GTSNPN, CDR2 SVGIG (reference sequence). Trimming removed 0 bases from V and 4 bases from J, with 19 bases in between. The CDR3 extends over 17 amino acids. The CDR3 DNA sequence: TGTGCCTGGAGTGTACCACTGCCGTTAACCCTTTACAATGAGCAGTTCTTC. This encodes CAWSVPLPLTLYNEQFF.

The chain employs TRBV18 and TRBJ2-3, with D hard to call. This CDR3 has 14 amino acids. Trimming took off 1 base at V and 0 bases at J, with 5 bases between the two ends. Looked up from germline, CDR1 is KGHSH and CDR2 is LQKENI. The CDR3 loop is CASSPQSSTDTQYF. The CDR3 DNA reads TGTGCCAGCTCACCACAATCTAGCACAGATACGCAGTATTTT.

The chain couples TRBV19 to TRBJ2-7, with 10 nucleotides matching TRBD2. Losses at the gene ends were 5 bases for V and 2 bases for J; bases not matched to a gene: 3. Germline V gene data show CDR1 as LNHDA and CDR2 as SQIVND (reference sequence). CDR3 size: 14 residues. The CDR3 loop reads CASSGGTSAYEQYF. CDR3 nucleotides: TGTGCCAGTAGTGGGGGGACTAGCGCCTACGAGCAGTACTTC.

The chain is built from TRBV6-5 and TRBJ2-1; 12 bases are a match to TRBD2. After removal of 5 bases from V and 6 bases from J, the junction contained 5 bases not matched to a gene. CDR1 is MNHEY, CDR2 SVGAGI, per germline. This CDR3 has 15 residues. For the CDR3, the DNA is TGTGCCAGCAGTAGTCGACTAGCGGGAGCCAATGAGCAGTTCTTC. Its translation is CASSSRLAGANEQFF.

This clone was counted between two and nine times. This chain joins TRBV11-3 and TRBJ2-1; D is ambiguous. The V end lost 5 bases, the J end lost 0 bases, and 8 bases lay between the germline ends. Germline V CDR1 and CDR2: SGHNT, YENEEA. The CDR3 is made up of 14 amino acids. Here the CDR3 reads CASSPAISYNEQFF. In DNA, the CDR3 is TGTGCCAGCAGCCCCGCGATCTCCTACAATGAGCAGTTCTTC.